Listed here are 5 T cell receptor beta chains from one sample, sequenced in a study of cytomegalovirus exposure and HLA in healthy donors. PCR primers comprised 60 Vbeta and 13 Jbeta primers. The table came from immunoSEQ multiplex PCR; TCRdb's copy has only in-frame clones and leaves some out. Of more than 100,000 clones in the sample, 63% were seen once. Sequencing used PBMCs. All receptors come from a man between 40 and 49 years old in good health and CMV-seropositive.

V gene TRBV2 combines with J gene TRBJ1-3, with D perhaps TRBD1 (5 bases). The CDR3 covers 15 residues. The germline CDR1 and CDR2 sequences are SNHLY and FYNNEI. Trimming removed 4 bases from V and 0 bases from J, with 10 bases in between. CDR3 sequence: CASSVQGNSGNTIYF. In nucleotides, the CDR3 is TGTGCCAGCAGTGTTCAGGGAAACTCTGGAAACACCATATATTTT.

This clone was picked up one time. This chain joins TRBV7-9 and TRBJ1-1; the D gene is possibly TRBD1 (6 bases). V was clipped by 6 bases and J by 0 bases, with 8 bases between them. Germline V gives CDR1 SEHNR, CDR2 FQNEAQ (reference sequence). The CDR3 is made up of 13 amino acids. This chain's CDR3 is CASRGDMNTEAFF. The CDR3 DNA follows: TGTGCCAGCAGAGGGGACATGAACACTGAAGCTTTCTTT.

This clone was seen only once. In nucleotides, the CDR3 is TGTGCCAGCAGCCACACCGCGGGACAGGGGGATGAAAAACTGTTTTTT. Translation: CASSHTAGQGDEKLFF. The J gene is TRBJ1-4, the V gene TRBV14; 11 nucleotides align to TRBD1. The CDR3 length is 16 residues. V was pared by 3 bases and J by 6 bases, with 6 bases of the junction left unmatched. The V gene's germline CDR1 is SGHDN and CDR2 FVKESK.

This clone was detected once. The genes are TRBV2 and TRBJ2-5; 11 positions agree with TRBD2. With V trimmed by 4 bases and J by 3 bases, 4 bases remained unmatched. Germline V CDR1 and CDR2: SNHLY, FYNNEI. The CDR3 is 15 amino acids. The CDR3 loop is CASSGSGREKETQYF. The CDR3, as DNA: TGTGCCAGCAGTGGTAGCGGGAGGGAGAAAGAGACCCAGTACTTC.

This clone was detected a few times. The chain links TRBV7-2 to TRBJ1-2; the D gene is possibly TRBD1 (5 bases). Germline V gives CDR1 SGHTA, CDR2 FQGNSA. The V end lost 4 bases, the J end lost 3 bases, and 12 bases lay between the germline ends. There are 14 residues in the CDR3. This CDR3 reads CASSSDSAHYGYTF. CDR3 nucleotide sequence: TGTGCCAGCAGCTCTGACAGCGCCCACTATGGCTACACCTTC. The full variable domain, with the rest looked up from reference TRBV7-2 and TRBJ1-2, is GAGVSQSPSNKVTEKGKDVELRCDPISGHTALYWYRQSLGQGLEFLIYFQGNSAPDKSGLPSDRFSAERTGGSVSTLTIQRTQQEDSAVYLCASSSDSAHYGYTFGSGTRLTVV.